This T cell receptor (beta chain) stems from a study of cytomegalovirus exposure and HLA in healthy donors. Notes on this clone: The target antigen is unknown.

The V segment lost 7 bases and the J segment 5 bases; nucleotides outside the gene matches: 13. Germline V gene lookup returns CDR1 SGHVS and CDR2 FQNEAQ. The CDR3 runs 17 residues. Regarding the study as a whole: Data from an earlier analysis indicated that most TCR beta V segments were productive either about 90% or about 30% of the time.

Healthy bone marrow donors made up the cohort. With 60 Vbeta and 13 Jbeta primers, the PCR was carried out. As processed by the authors: A later analysis tallied about 80 million unique TCR beta chains, around 12 million of them shared. Clones were read by immunoSEQ multiplex PCR, and TCRdb kept only the in-frame ones, dropping some. For V, J and clone size, that table is used; D and trimming come from the DNA. The top ten clones hold 2% of a sample with roughly 76,000 clones, just over 85% of them seen once. The rearrangement links TRBV7-8 to TRBJ2-5, with 13 bases that match TRBD2. This clonotype was obtained from a woman in her 30s in good health and CMV-seronegative. Sequencing used PBMCs. The CDR3 sequence: CASTFSGLAGVGETQYF. The CDR3 DNA reads TGTGCCAGCACCTTCAGCGGACTAGCGGGAGTTGGGGAGACCCAGTACTTC.